This T cell receptor beta chain was sequenced in a study of T cells after posttransplantation cyclophosphamide. This clone was recorded many times. Its specificity is unknown. V gave up 3 bases and J gave up 2 bases, with 10 bases separating them. Germline CDR1 is SNHLY and CDR2 is FYNNEI. The CDR3 spans 14 residues. Study-wide findings and caveats: Later blood repertoires were often dominated by clones from the donor CD8+ memory compartment.

The repertoire was sequenced with immunoSEQ multiplex PCR; TCRdb's copy has only in-frame clones and lacks some. The specimen has tens of thousands of clones, none found just once. Material: PBMCs. The receptor comes from a man between 40 and 49 years old in good health, CMV-negative, and a related stem cell transplant donor. V and J are TRBV2 and TRBJ1-2; D possibly corresponds to TRBD1 (6 bases). This chain's CDR3 is CASSEQGRNYGYTF. In DNA, the CDR3 is TGTGCCAGCAGTGAGCAGGGGCGAAACTATGGCTACACCTTC.